A single sample gave rise to the 24 T cell receptor beta chains below, sequenced in a study of T-cell reconstitution after alpha-beta-depleted transplantation in children. Preparing the TCRbeta library involved the use of unique molecular identifiers. TCRdb re-derived calls from the PCR reads in MiXCR, one entry per CDR3 protein. The sample shows hundreds of thousands of distinct CDR3 sequences, less than 15% of them seen only once. The sequencing here drew on PBMCs, taken before TCRalphabeta/CD19-depleted stem cell transplant. These receptors originate from a girl aged 2-10 years with congenital amegakaryocytic thrombocytopenia, due to receive a stem cell transplant.

This clonotype was detected a few times. V is TRBV7-2 and J is TRBJ1-2; D gene ambiguous. Germline V CDR1 and CDR2: SGHTA, FQGNSA. The CDR3 length is 13 residues. The V and J ends lost 2 bases and 8 bases respectively, with 12 bases between them. The CDR3 nucleotides are TGTGCCAGCAGCTTACAGCCGGACGGCGGCTACACCTTC. This encodes CASSLQPDGGYTF.

With respect to this clonotype: A read error may produce the germline difference seen at one junction end. This chain links TRBV20-1 with TRBJ2-1, with 14 nucleotides matching TRBD2. Per germline, CDR1 DFQATT and CDR2 SNEGSKA (reference sequence). There are 13 residues in the CDR3. CDR3 loop: CSATTGTSGRSVF. CDR3 nucleotides: TGCAGTGCTACAACCGGGACTAGCGGGAGATCGGTCTTC.

The chain links TRBV20-1 to TRBJ2-7; weak D call: TRBD1 (6 bases). The CDR3 consists of 14 residues. The V gene lost 5 bases and the J gene lost 5 bases, with 19 bases spanning the gap. Germline V gene lookup returns CDR1 DFQATT and CDR2 SNEGSKA (reference sequence). The CDR3 DNA follows: TGCAGTGCTTTTCCTCGGGACACAGGACACGAGCAGTACTTC. It codes for CSAFPRDTGHEQYF.

This clonotype was recorded at least ten times. The chain combines TRBV5-1 with TRBJ2-2; D ambiguous. The CDR3 sequence is 15 residues long. Germline assignment: CDR1 SGHRS and CDR2 YFSETQ. V was pared by 1 base and J by 4 bases, with 11 bases between. CDR3 bases: TGCGCCAGCAGCTTGTTCCGTAGTTTCACCGGGGAGCTGTTTTTT. Encoded protein: CASSLFRSFTGELFF.

There are many counts of this clonotype. The chain employs TRBV24-1 and TRBJ2-3; 7 bases fit TRBD2. Germline CDR1 is KGHDR and CDR2 is SFDVKD. The CDR3 is 17 amino acids. Trimming cost V 2 bases and J 2 bases; bases outside gene matches: 9. CDR3 DNA: TGTGCCACCAGTGATTGGCGGGAGACCCCCACCACAGATACGCAGTATTTT. Its translation: CATSDWRETPTTDTQYF.

This clonotype was observed a few times. J is TRBJ2-1 and V is TRBV30; 10 nucleotides match TRBD2. Germline V lookup: CDR1 GTSNPN, CDR2 SVGIG (reference sequence). The CDR3 is 15 amino acids. V lost 0 bases and J lost 9; bases outside the gene matches: 8. The CDR3 region is CAWSVGLAGAGEQFF. CDR3 coding DNA: TGTGCCTGGAGTGTCGGGCTAGCGGGAGCCGGTGAGCAGTTCTTC.

This clonotype was recorded many times. V gene TRBV29-1 combines with J gene TRBJ2-1, with D perhaps TRBD2 (6 bases). Germline V gene lookup returns CDR1 SQVTM and CDR2 ANQGSEA. The CDR3 has 13 amino acids. V gave up 6 bases and J gave up 1 base, with 10 bases separating them. CDR3 protein: CSVDGSSYNEQFF. DNA of the CDR3: TGCAGCGTAGACGGGAGTTCCTACAATGAGCAGTTCTTC.

This clonotype was seen ten or more times. The CDR3: CASSPTADSYEQYF. As DNA, the CDR3 is TGTGCCAGCAGCCCGACAGCCGACAGTTACGAGCAGTACTTC. The chain recombines TRBV5-6 with TRBJ2-7; weak D call: TRBD1 (5 bases). CDR1 and CDR2 from the germline V gene are SGHDT and YYEEEE. The CDR3 sequence is 14 residues long. Trimming stripped 4 bases from V and 4 bases from J, with 15 bases between.

This clonotype occurred many times. The rearrangement uses TRBV6-5 and TRBJ2-7; no clear D gene. The germline V gene encodes CDR1 MNHEY and CDR2 SVGAGI. Trimming took 2 bases from V and 2 from J, leaving 13 bases between them. The CDR3 length is 15 residues. The CDR3 loop reads CASSYASLKTYEQYF. For the CDR3, the DNA is TGTGCCAGCAGTTACGCGAGCCTAAAGACCTACGAGCAGTACTTC.

The V call is TRBV6-1, the J call TRBJ1-1; D ambiguous. Germline lookup yields CDR1 MNHNS and CDR2 SASEGT. V was shortened by 5 bases and J by 0 bases, with 10 bases between the two germline ends. This CDR3 region has 14 residues. Here the CDR3 reads CASSPFGVNTEAFF. The CDR3 DNA follows: TGTGCCAGCAGTCCCTTTGGAGTGAACACTGAAGCTTTCTTT.

This clonotype appeared many times. The chain employs TRBV7-9 and TRBJ2-5, with 7 bases identical to TRBD1. The germline CDR1 and CDR2 sequences are SEHNR and FQNEAQ (reference sequence). This CDR3 contains 15 residues. V lost 3 bases, J lost 5 bases, and 9 bases stayed unmatched. CDR3 sequence reads: CASSFIKGAGETQYF. In DNA, the CDR3 is TGTGCCAGCAGCTTTATAAAGGGGGCCGGGGAGACCCAGTACTTC.

The V gene is TRBV6-1, the J gene TRBJ2-4, with D possibly being TRBD1 (6 bases). The CDR3 totals 17 residues. CDR1 and CDR2 (germline): MNHNS, SASEGT. V was trimmed by 5 bases and J by 5 bases, leaving 22 bases between them. The CDR3 nucleotides are TGTGCCAGCAGTCGCCGGGCCACCGAGGGGGTGGAAAACATTCAGTACTTC. Its protein is CASSRRATEGVENIQYF.

This clonotype was picked up many times. This chain connects TRBV28 to TRBJ1-3; D unclear. V lost 6 bases and J lost 3, with 12 bases in between. CDR3 length: 14 amino acids. The germline V gene encodes CDR1 MDHEN and CDR2 SYDVKM. The CDR3 here is CASSPLPIGNTIYF. The CDR3 DNA is TGTGCCAGCAGCCCACTCCCCATTGGAAACACCATATATTTT.

This clonotype was observed many times. Here the CDR3 reads CASSPTWTGVGEQFF. The CDR3, as DNA: TGTGCCAGCAGCCCAACTTGGACAGGAGTAGGTGAGCAGTTCTTC. The gene calls are TRBV7-3 and TRBJ2-1, with 7 nucleotides matching TRBD1. Germline-derived CDR1 and CDR2 are SGHTA and FQGTGA. V shed 5 bases, J shed 9 bases, and the junction held 13 bases outside the gene matches. The CDR3 covers 15 residues.

This clonotype has a handful of counts. The chain's CDR3 is CASSATSDEQFF. CDR3 sequence (DNA): TGCGCCAGCAGTGCAACTAGCGATGAGCAGTTCTTC. The chain recombines TRBV10-2 with TRBJ2-1; 7 bases are a match to TRBD2. The CDR3 spans 12 residues. The germline gives CDR1 WSHSY, CDR2 SAAADI. With 4 bases clipped from V and 8 bases from J, the junction kept 2 bases outside the gene matches.

J is TRBJ2-1 and V is TRBV7-9; a possible D gene is TRBD2 (5 bases). Germline values: CDR1 SEHNR, CDR2 FQNEAQ (reference sequence). The ends were cut back, 0 bases at V and 5 bases at J, with 17 bases in the middle. The length of the CDR3 is 17 residues. CDR3 region: CASSLASLGLGDNEQFF. CDR3 DNA: TGTGCCAGCAGCTTAGCGAGCCTAGGACTCGGGGACAATGAGCAGTTCTTC.

This clonotype occurred many times. V and J are TRBV5-1 and TRBJ2-1, with TRBD1 as a possible D gene (5 bases). Germline lookup yields CDR1 SGHRS and CDR2 YFSETQ. This CDR3 is built from 13 residues. Trimming took off 0 bases at V and 6 bases at J, with 7 bases between the two ends. In DNA, the CDR3 is TGCGCCAGCAGCTTGGCCCAGGGCAATGAGCAGTTCTTC. It codes for CASSLAQGNEQFF.

Comments on this clonotype: A much larger clone is a single base away; this may be a read error. This sequence joins TRBV20-1 and TRBJ2-3; TRBD2 matches at 7 bases. This CDR3 is 13 amino acids long. The V gene end was trimmed by 5 bases and the J gene end by 4 bases; junction bases not matched to a gene: 6. Germline CDR1 DFQATT, CDR2 SNEGSKA (reference sequence). The CDR3 sequence: CSARTRRADTQYF. Here the CDR3 DNA reads TGCAGTGCTCGGACTAGAAGGGCAGATACGCAGTATTTT.

In this sample, this clonotype turned up a few times. The chain employs TRBV28 and TRBJ2-2, with 10 positions matching TRBD2. Germline CDR1 MDHEN, CDR2 SYDVKM. The length of the CDR3 is 17 residues. J lost 4 bases, V lost 6 bases, and 11 bases had no gene match. CDR3 protein: CASSPLLAGDSTGELFF. CDR3 nucleotides: TGTGCCAGCAGCCCCCTCCTAGCGGGAGATAGCACCGGGGAGCTGTTTTTT.

There are a few counts of this clonotype. The J gene is TRBJ1-1, the V gene TRBV29-1; TRBD1 might be the D (5 bases). V was shortened by 2 bases and J by 3 bases, with 10 bases between the two germline ends. CDR3 length equals 13 residues. Germline CDR1 is SQVTM and CDR2 is ANQGSEA. The CDR3 DNA is TGCAGCGTTGAACCTACAGGCGACACTGAAGCTTTCTTT. It specifies CSVEPTGDTEAFF.

J is TRBJ2-7 and V is TRBV7-9; 8 nucleotides align to TRBD1. This CDR3 spans 13 amino acids. Germline lookup yields CDR1 SEHNR and CDR2 FQNEAQ (reference sequence). The V segment lost 7 bases and the J segment 3 bases; nucleotides outside the gene matches: 5. CDR3 residues: CASTRQGYYEQYF. Here the CDR3 DNA reads TGTGCCAGCACCCGACAGGGGTACTACGAGCAGTACTTC.

This clonotype has a count of ten or more. V and J are TRBV12-3 or TRBV12-4 and TRBJ2-2, with D perhaps TRBD1 (5 bases). With 0 bases removed from V and 7 bases from J, the gap between germline ends came to 6 bases. CDR3 length: 13 residues. The CDR3 nucleotides are TGTGCCAGCAGTTTAGCAGGGGTCGGGGAGCTGTTTTTT. This sequence encodes CASSLAGVGELFF.

This clonotype was recorded at least ten times. J is TRBJ2-2 and V is TRBV12-3 or TRBV12-4; 9 bases align to TRBD2. CDR3 length equals 15 residues. Unmatched junction bases numbered 7, after V lost 5 bases and J lost 6 bases. The CDR3 reads CASSPLAGSSGELFF. CDR3 coding DNA: TGTGCCAGCAGTCCGCTAGCGGGGAGCTCCGGGGAGCTGTTTTTT.

This clonotype has only a few counts. V is TRBV20-1 and J is TRBJ2-5; D possibly uses TRBD1 or TRBD2 (5 bases each). Germline V gene sequence: CDR1 DFQATT, CDR2 SNEGSKA (reference sequence). V was pared by 3 bases and J by 7 bases, with 15 bases between. CDR3 length: 13 amino acids. DNA for the CDR3: TGCAGTGCTAGTGGGGCGGTCGGGGTGACCCAGTACTTC. Amino acids: CSASGAVGVTQYF.